The text below deals with one T cell receptor (beta chain). These data belong to a study of human T cells and chemical hapten exposure. TCRdb redid the calling of the RACE reads with MiXCR, one entry per CDR3 protein. The repertoire holds under 200,000 distinct CDR3 sequences, with approximately 15% as singletons. Documented time point: patch test 1, 2 weeks after DPC sensitization. Treatment noted: therapeutic diphenylcyclopropenone sensitization with weekly scalp DPC. The CDR3 contains 14 residues. The V end was cut by 1 base, the J end by 2 bases, with 9 bases between. Germline lookup yields CDR1 LGHNA and CDR2 YSLEER.

The source was whole blood, collected in connection with sensitization to the hapten diphenylcyclopropenone (DPC). This clonotype was obtained from a woman aged 30 to 39 with alopecia areata. Some clones in this sample may be carry-over from other donors' samples. The chain carries TRBV4-3 and TRBJ2-7, with no clear D. CDR3 DNA sequence: TGCGCCAGCAGCCAAGTCCACGGACCCTACGAGCAGTACTTC. This codes for CASSQVHGPYEQYF.